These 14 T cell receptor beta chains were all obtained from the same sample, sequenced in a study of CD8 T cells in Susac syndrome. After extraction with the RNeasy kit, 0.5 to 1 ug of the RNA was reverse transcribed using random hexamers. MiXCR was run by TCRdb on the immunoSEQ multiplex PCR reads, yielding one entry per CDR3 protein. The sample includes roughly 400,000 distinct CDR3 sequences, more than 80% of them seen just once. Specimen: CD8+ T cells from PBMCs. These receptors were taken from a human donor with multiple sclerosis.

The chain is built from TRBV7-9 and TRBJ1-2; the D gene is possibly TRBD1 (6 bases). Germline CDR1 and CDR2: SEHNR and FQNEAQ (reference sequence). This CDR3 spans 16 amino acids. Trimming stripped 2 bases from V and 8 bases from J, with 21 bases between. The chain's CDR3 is CASSLKGTPIAWGYTF. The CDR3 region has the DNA TGTGCCAGCAGCTTAAAAGGGACACCTATAGCGTGGGGCTACACCTTC.

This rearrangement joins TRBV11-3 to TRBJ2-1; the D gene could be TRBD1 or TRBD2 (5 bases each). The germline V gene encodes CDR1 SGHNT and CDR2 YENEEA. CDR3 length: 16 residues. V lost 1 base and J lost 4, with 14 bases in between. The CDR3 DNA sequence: TGTGCCAGCAGCTTAGGCTCCGGGACGGCTTACAATGAGCAGTTCTTC. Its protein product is CASSLGSGTAYNEQFF.

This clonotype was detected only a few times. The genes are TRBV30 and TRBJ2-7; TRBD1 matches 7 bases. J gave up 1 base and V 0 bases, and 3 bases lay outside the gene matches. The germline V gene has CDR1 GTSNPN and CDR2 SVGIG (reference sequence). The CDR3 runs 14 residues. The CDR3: CAWSVDRASYEQYF. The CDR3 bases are TGTGCCTGGAGTGTAGACAGGGCTTCCTACGAGCAGTACTTC.

Here the CDR3 DNA reads TGTGCCAGCAGCCGAGCGGGGGGGCTTTTCACCGGGGAGCTGTTTTTT. This translates into CASSRAGGLFTGELFF. The rearrangement joins TRBV11-2 to TRBJ2-2; 10 bases agree with TRBD2. CDR1 and CDR2 (germline): SGHAT, FQNNGV. The V segment lost 5 bases and the J segment 4 bases; nucleotides outside the gene matches: 7. The CDR3 totals 16 residues.

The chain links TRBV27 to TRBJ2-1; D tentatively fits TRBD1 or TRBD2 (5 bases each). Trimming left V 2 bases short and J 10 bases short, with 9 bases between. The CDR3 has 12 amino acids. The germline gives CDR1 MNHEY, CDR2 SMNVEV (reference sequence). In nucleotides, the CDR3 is TGTGCCAGCAGTTTACCGGGACCCGAGCAGTTCTTC. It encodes CASSLPGPEQFF.

The CDR3, as DNA: TGTGCCAGCACCGGGGGGTCCCGAATTGAAGCTTTCTTT. This encodes CASTGGSRIEAFF. The chain uses TRBV12-3 or TRBV12-4 and TRBJ1-1, with D possibly matching TRBD1 (5 bases). The CDR3 covers 13 residues. V dropped 7 bases and J dropped 7 bases, with 16 bases sitting between them.

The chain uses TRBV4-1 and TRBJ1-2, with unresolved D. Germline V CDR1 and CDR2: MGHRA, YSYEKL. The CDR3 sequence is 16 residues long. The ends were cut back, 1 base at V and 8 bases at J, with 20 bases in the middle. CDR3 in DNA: TGCGCCAGCAGCCAAGTTTGGGGTGTGAACTATGGAGGCTACACCTTC. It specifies CASSQVWGVNYGGYTF.

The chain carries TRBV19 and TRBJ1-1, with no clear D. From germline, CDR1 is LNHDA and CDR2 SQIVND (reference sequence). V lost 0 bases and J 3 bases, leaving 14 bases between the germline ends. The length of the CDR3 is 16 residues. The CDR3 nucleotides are TGTGCCAGTAGTATAGATCGTCATACGACGTACACTGAAGCTTTCTTT. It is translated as CASSIDRHTTYTEAFF. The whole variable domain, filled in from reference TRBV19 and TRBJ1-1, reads DGGITQSPKYLFRKEGQNVTLSCEQNLNHDAMYWYRQDPGQGLRLIYYSQIVNDFQKGDIAEGYSVSREKKESFPLTVTSAQKNPTAFYLCASSIDRHTTYTEAFFGQGTRLTVV.

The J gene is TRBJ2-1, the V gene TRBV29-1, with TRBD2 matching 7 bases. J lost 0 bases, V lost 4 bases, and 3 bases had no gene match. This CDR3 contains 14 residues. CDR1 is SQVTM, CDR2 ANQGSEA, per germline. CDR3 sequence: CSVAREISYNEQFF. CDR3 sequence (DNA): TGCAGCGTTGCGCGGGAGATCTCCTACAATGAGCAGTTCTTC.

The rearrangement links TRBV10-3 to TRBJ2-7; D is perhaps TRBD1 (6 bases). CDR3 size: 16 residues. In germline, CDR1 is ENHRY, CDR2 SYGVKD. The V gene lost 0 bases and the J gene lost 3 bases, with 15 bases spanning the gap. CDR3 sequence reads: CAISESVDRAYYEQYF. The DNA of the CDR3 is TGTGCCATCAGTGAGTCGGTGGACAGAGCTTACTACGAGCAGTACTTC.

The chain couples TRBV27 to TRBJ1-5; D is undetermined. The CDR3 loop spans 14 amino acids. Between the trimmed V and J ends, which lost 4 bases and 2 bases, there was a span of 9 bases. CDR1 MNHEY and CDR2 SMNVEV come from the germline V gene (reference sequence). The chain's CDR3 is CASSYGVGNQPQHF. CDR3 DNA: TGTGCCAGCAGTTACGGGGTTGGCAATCAGCCCCAGCATTTT.

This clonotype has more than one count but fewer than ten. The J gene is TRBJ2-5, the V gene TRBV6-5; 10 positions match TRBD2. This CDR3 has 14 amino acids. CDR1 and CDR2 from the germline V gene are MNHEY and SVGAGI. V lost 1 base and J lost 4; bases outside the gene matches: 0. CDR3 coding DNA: TGTGCCAGCAGTTACTGGACTAGCGGAGAGACCCAGTACTTC. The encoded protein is CASSYWTSGETQYF.

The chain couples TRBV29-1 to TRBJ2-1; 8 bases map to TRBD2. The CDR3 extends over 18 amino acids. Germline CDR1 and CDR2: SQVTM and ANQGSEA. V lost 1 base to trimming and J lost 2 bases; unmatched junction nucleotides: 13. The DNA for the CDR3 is TGCAGCGTTGAAGGAGGTGTTGTCGGGAGGGCCCCCTACAATGAGCAGTTCTTC. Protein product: CSVEGGVVGRAPYNEQFF.

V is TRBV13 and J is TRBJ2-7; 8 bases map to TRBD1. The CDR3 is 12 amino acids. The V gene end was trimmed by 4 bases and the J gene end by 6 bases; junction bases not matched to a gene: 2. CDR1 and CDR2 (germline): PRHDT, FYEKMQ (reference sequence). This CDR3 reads CASSSDRVEQYF. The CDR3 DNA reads TGTGCCAGCAGCTCGGACAGGGTCGAGCAGTACTTC.